A selection of T cell receptor beta chains follows, all from one sample in a study of cytomegalovirus exposure and HLA in healthy donors. Sequencing was performed with immunoSEQ multiplex PCR; in TCRdb, only in-frame clones are kept and a portion is missing. The data contain a few hundred thousand clones, 82% of them singletons. Source material: PBMCs. The receptors derive from a woman between 40 and 50 years old in good health and CMV-seronegative. Both conserved end residues are part of each CDR3. The D gene is left open where the match is weak. The size entry is marked missing in some rows and otherwise reads once, few, many or a size class.

d_gene: TRBD2; v_gene: TRBV5-6; j_gene: TRBJ2-5; abundance: NA; CDR3aa: CASSPWGGSGETQYF; CDR3nt: TGTGCCAGCAGCCCCTGGGGTGGTAGCGGGGAGACCCAGTACTTC
d_gene: NA; v_gene: TRBV25-1; j_gene: TRBJ2-1; abundance: NA; CDR3aa: CASSGGQLTNNEQFF; CDR3nt: TGTGCCAGCAGCGGGGGACAGCTTACTAACAATGAGCAGTTCTTC
d_gene: TRBD1; v_gene: TRBV28; j_gene: TRBJ2-1; abundance: NA; CDR3aa: CASSLSPTGVKFF; CDR3nt: TGTGCCAGCAGTTTATCCCCTACAGGGGTGAAGTTCTTC
d_gene: NA; v_gene: TRBV28; j_gene: TRBJ2-3; abundance: NA; CDR3aa: CASSSRRDTQYF; CDR3nt: TGTGCCAGCAGTTCCCGGAGGGATACGCAGTATTTT
d_gene: TRBD1; v_gene: TRBV11-3; j_gene: TRBJ2-2; abundance: NA; CDR3aa: CASSKDAGTGHTGELFF; CDR3nt: TGTGCCAGCAGCAAAGATGCCGGGACAGGGCACACCGGGGAGCTGTTTTTT
d_gene: NA; v_gene: TRBV7-9; j_gene: TRBJ1-6; abundance: NA; CDR3aa: CSSREGNSPLHF; CDR3nt: TGTTCCAGCAGGGAGGGGAATTCACCCCTCCACTTT
d_gene: TRBD1; v_gene: TRBV5-8; j_gene: TRBJ2-2; abundance: NA; CDR3aa: CASSLEGARTGELFF; CDR3nt: TGTGCCAGCAGCTTGGAGGGGGCGCGCACCGGGGAGCTGTTTTTT
d_gene: TRBD2; v_gene: TRBV2; j_gene: TRBJ2-7; abundance: NA; CDR3aa: CASSEVGRGVGEQYF; CDR3nt: TGTGCCAGCAGTGAAGTCGGACGGGGGGTGGGCGAGCAGTACTTC
d_gene: TRBD1; v_gene: TRBV2; j_gene: TRBJ2-1; abundance: NA; CDR3aa: CASRETGDPYNEQFF; CDR3nt: TGTGCCAGCAGGGAAACAGGGGATCCCTACAATGAGCAGTTCTTC
d_gene: TRBD1; v_gene: TRBV19; j_gene: TRBJ1-2; abundance: NA; CDR3aa: CASSIGDRGYGYTF; CDR3nt: TGTGCCAGTAGTATTGGGGACAGGGGTTATGGCTACACCTTC
d_gene: NA; v_gene: TRBV2; j_gene: TRBJ2-5; abundance: NA; CDR3aa: CATKIQGLETQYF; CDR3nt: TGTGCCACCAAAATTCAGGGCCTCGAGACCCAGTACTTC
d_gene: TRBD2; v_gene: TRBV19; j_gene: TRBJ2-7; abundance: NA; CDR3aa: CASRSSGGAGYEQYF; CDR3nt: TGTGCCAGTAGATCTAGCGGGGGGGCCGGTTACGAGCAGTACTTC
d_gene: TRBD2; v_gene: TRBV9; j_gene: TRBJ2-1; abundance: NA; CDR3aa: CASSPLGGSSYNEQFF; CDR3nt: TGTGCCAGCAGCCCTCTCGGGGGGAGCTCCTACAATGAGCAGTTCTTC
d_gene: NA; v_gene: TRBV6-1; j_gene: TRBJ1-6; abundance: NA; CDR3aa: CASSGRRLYNSPLHF; CDR3nt: TGTGCCAGCAGTGGGAGAAGACTCTATAATTCACCCCTCCACTTT
d_gene: NA; v_gene: TRBV29-1; j_gene: TRBJ1-1; abundance: NA; CDR3aa: CSVEPGRRRTEAFF; CDR3nt: TGCAGCGTTGAACCCGGCCGTAGGAGGACTGAAGCTTTCTTT
d_gene: TRBD1; v_gene: TRBV6-5; j_gene: TRBJ1-3; abundance: NA; CDR3aa: CASRQQGPSGNTIYF; CDR3nt: TGTGCCAGCAGACAACAGGGGCCCTCTGGAAACACCATATATTTT
d_gene: TRBD1; v_gene: TRBV5-4; j_gene: TRBJ2-3; abundance: NA; CDR3aa: CASSLAGRGSTDTQYF; CDR3nt: TGTGCCAGCAGCTTGGCTGGCAGGGGGAGCACAGATACGCAGTATTTT
d_gene: TRBD1; v_gene: TRBV7-9; j_gene: TRBJ1-2; abundance: once; CDR3aa: CASSFPMDREVDGYTF; CDR3nt: TGTGCCAGCAGCTTCCCCATGGACAGGGAAGTTGATGGCTACACCTTC
d_gene: NA; v_gene: TRBV6-1; j_gene: TRBJ2-7; abundance: few; CDR3aa: CASSVGRFKYF; CDR3nt: TGTGCCAGCAGTGTGGGCAGATTTAAGTACTTC